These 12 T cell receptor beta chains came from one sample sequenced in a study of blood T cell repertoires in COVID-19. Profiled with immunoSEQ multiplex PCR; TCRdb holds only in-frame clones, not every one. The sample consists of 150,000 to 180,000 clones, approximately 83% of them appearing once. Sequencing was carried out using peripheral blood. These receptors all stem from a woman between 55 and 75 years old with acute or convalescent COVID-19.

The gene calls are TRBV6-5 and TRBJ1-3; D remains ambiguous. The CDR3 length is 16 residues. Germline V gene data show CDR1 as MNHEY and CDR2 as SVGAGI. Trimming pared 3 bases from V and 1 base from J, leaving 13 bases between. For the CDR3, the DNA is TGTGCCAGCAGTTATTCAGGCGGGGTATCTGGAAACACCATATATTTT. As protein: CASSYSGGVSGNTIYF.

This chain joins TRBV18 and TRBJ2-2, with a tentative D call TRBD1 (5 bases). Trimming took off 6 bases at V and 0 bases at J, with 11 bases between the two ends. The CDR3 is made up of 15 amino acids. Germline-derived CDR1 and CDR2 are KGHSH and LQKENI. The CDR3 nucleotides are TGTGCCAGCTCCCTGGGGCAGGCGAACACCGGGGAGCTGTTTTTT. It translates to CASSLGQANTGELFF.

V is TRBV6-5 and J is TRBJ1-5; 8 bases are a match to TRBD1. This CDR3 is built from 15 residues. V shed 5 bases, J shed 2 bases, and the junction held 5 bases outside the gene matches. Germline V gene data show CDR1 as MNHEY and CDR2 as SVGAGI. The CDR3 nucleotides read TGTGCCAGCAGTCCTCCGGACAGGGGCAATCAGCCCCAGCATTTT. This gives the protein CASSPPDRGNQPQHF.

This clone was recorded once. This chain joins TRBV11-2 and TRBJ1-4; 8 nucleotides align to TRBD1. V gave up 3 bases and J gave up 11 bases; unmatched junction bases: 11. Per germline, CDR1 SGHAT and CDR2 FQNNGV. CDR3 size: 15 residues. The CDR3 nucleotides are TGTGCCAGCAGCTTCCAGGGGGCCGGCAAGTTGAAACTGTTTTTT. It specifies CASSFQGAGKLKLFF.

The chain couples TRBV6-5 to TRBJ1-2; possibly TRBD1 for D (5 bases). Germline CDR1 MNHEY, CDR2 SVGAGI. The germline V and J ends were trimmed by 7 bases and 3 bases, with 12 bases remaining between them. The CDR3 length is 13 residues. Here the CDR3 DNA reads TGTGCCAGCAAGGGGCAGGGTGACTATGGCTACACCTTC. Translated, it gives CASKGQGDYGYTF.

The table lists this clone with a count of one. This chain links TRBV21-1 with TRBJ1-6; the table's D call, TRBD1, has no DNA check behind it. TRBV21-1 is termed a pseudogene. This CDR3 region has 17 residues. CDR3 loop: CASNIWSGHLYNSPLHF. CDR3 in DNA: TGTGCCAGCAACATTTGGTCGGGACACCTATATAATTCACCCCTCCACTTT.

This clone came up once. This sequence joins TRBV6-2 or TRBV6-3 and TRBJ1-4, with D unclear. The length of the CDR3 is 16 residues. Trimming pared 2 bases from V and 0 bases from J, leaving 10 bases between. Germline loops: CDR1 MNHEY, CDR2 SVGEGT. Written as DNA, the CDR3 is TGTGCCAGCAGTTACGGAGACGCTGCAACTAATGAAAAACTGTTTTTT. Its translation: CASSYGDAATNEKLFF.

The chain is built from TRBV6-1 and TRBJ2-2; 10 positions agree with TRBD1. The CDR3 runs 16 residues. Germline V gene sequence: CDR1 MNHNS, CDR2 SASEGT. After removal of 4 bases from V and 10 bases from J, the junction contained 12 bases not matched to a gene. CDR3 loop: CASSGSGTGDRSELFF. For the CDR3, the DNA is TGTGCCAGCAGTGGATCCGGGACAGGGGACCGTTCGGAGCTGTTTTTT.

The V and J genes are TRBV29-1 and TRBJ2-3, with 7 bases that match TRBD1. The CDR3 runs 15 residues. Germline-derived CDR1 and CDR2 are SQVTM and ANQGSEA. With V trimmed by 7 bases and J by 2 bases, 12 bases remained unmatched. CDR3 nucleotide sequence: TGCAGCGCGTACAGGGGCCCATCGATCACAGATACGCAGTATTTT. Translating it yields CSAYRGPSITDTQYF.

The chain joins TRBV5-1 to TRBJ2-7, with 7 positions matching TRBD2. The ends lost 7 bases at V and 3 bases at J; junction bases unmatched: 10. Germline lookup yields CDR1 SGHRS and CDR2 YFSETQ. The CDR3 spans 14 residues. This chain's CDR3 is CASGLDTRGYEQYF. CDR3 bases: TGCGCCAGCGGACTAGATACCCGGGGCTACGAGCAGTACTTC. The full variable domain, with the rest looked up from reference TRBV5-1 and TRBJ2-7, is KAGVTQTPRYLIKTRGQQVTLSCSPISGHRSVSWYQQTPGQGLQFLFEYFSETQRNKGNFPGRFSGRQFSNSRSEMNVSTLELGDSALYLCASGLDTRGYEQYFGPGTRLTVT.

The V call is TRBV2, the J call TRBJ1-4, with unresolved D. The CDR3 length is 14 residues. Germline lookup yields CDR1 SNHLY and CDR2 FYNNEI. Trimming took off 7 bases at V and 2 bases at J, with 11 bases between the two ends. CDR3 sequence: CASNLPATNEKLFF. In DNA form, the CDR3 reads TGTGCCAGCAACCTCCCTGCGACTAATGAAAAACTGTTTTTT.

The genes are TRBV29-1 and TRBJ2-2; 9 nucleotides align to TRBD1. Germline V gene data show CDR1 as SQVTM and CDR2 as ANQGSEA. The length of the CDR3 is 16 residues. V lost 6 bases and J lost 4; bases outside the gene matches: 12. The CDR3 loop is CSVKRGQGGSTGELFF. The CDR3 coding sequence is TGCAGCGTGAAGAGGGGACAGGGTGGTAGCACCGGGGAGCTGTTTTTT.